The 14 T cell receptor beta chains given below trace back to one sample, sequenced in a study of response to subunit inactivated influenza vaccine. TCRdb reprocessed the RT-PCR reads via MiXCR and lists one record per CDR3 protein. The sample has about 620,000 distinct CDR3 sequences, approximately 12% seen once. The material was PBMCs from blood, obtained on the day of vaccination. The receptor set was obtained from a man aged 45 to 65 who received an inactivated influenza vaccine.

There are many counts of this clonotype. This chain uses TRBV5-1 with TRBJ2-1; 12 nucleotides agree with TRBD2. This CDR3 spans 15 amino acids. Trimming at V came to 5 bases and at J to 5 bases, leaving 5 bases not matched to a gene. CDR1 and CDR2 from the germline V gene are SGHRS and YFSETQ. DNA of the CDR3: TGCGCCAGCAGGATCGGACTAGCGGGAAACAATGAGCAGTTCTTC. Translated, it gives CASRIGLAGNNEQFF.

The chain combines TRBV6-5 with TRBJ2-2; 8 bases fit TRBD1. Germline CDR1 reads MNHEY; CDR2 reads SVGAGI. J lost 4 bases, V lost 2 bases, and 3 bases had no gene match. The CDR3 runs 15 residues. The CDR3 DNA reads TGTGCCAGCAGTTACCCCCAGGGGGCCACCGGGGAGCTGTTTTTT. Its protein is CASSYPQGATGELFF.

This clonotype was picked up a small number of times. This chain uses TRBV28 with TRBJ1-1; D is uncertain. This CDR3 region has 14 residues. Per the germline V gene, CDR1 is MDHEN and CDR2 is SYDVKM. V dropped 3 bases and J dropped 0 bases, with 8 bases sitting between them. CDR3 nucleotides: TGTGCCAGCAGTTTTTGGGTTATGAACACTGAAGCTTTCTTT. It translates to CASSFWVMNTEAFF.

This clonotype was seen many times. The rearrangement links TRBV29-1 to TRBJ1-1; D is undetermined. Germline CDR1 and CDR2: SQVTM and ANQGSEA. CDR3 length: 11 amino acids. V was shortened by 6 bases and J by 8 bases, with 13 bases between the two germline ends. CDR3 nucleotides: TGCAGCGTCTGGGTGAGGGCGGAAGCTTTCTTT. This codes for CSVWVRAEAFF.

On this clonotype itself: This clone may be a read error of a much larger clone one base away. This chain links TRBV20-1 with TRBJ2-1; 11 nucleotides match TRBD2. The CDR3 spans 17 residues. Germline values: CDR1 DFQATT, CDR2 SNEGSKA (reference sequence). V dropped 5 bases and J dropped 0; count of bases not matched to a gene: 9. The chain's CDR3 is CSASRLAGHSSYNEQFF. CDR3 nucleotides: TGCAGTGCTTCTAGACTAGCGGGACACAGCTCCTACAATGAGCAGTTCTTC.

The chain joins TRBV5-1 to TRBJ2-2; weak D call: TRBD2 (7 bases). V gave up 4 bases and J gave up 5 bases, with 21 bases separating them. Germline V gene data show CDR1 as SGHRS and CDR2 as YFSETQ. This CDR3 has 17 amino acids. CDR3 nucleotide sequence: TGCGCCAGCAGCCTGGACGGGGGGCGAAGGGGGACCGGGGAGCTGTTTTTT. Translated, it gives CASSLDGGRRGTGELFF. Supplemented by reference TRBV5-1 and TRBJ2-2, the full variable domain reads KAGVTQTPRYLIKTRGQQVTLSCSPISGHRSVSWYQQTPGQGLQFLFEYFSETQRNKGNFPGRFSGRQFSNSRSEMNVSTLELGDSALYLCASSLDGGRRGTGELFFGEGSRLTVL.

Only a few counts were recorded for this clonotype. The J gene is TRBJ2-7, the V gene TRBV28, with TRBD1 matching over 12 bases. The CDR3 consists of 15 residues. Germline V gene sequence: CDR1 MDHEN, CDR2 SYDVKM. V shed 7 bases, J shed 6 bases, and the junction held 10 bases outside the gene matches. The CDR3 loop reads CASTNKWDRGLEQYF. The CDR3 DNA reads as TGTGCCAGCACCAACAAATGGGACAGGGGGCTCGAGCAGTACTTC.

This clonotype has ten or more counts. V and J are TRBV11-2 and TRBJ2-5; D is possibly TRBD1 (6 bases). Trimming shortened V by 0 bases and J by 5 bases, and 10 bases separated the two germline ends. CDR1 SGHAT and CDR2 FQNNGV come from the germline V gene. The length of the CDR3 is 14 residues. CDR3 bases: TGTGCCAGCAGCTTAGATTGGGGGCGGGAGACCCAGTACTTC. Protein product: CASSLDWGRETQYF.

J is TRBJ2-1 and V is TRBV20-1; no reliable D call. The CDR3 runs 15 residues. Germline V gene sequence: CDR1 DFQATT, CDR2 SNEGSKA (reference sequence). The ends were cut back, 3 bases at V and 1 base at J, with 13 bases in the middle. In DNA form, the CDR3 reads TGCAGTGCTAGTAGTCCCTGGGGTTCCTACAATGAGCAGTTCTTC. Translating it yields CSASSPWGSYNEQFF.

V gene TRBV7-3 combines with J gene TRBJ2-3; 7 bases match TRBD1. V dropped 5 bases and J dropped 8; count of bases not matched to a gene: 7. This CDR3 spans 13 amino acids. The germline V gene has CDR1 SGHTA and CDR2 FQGTGA. CDR3 sequence (DNA): TGTGCCAGCAGCAGCGACAGGGCGGCTACGCAGTATTTT. As protein: CASSSDRAATQYF.

This clonotype came up a few times. This rearrangement joins TRBV15 to TRBJ2-2; no clear D. CDR1 is LNHNV, CDR2 YYDKDF, per germline (reference sequence). V was shortened by 3 bases and J by 3 bases, with 2 bases between the two germline ends. The CDR3 covers 12 residues. The CDR3 is CATSSHTGELFF. The CDR3, as DNA: TGTGCCACCAGCAGTCACACCGGGGAGCTGTTTTTT.

V usage is TRBV6-1 and J usage is TRBJ1-2; 7 bases are a match to TRBD1. After removal of 7 bases from V and 2 bases from J, the junction contained 13 bases not matched to a gene. The CDR3 runs to 16 residues. In germline, CDR1 is MNHNS, CDR2 SASEGT. In nucleotides, the CDR3 is TGTGCCAGCACCCTGGTCTACAGGGGTGTGAACTATGGCTACACCTTC. It codes for CASTLVYRGVNYGYTF.

This clonotype has just a few counts. CDR3 nucleotides: TGCAGTGCCCCTAATTCGTTCAGTGAAGCTTTCTTT. This codes for CSAPNSFSEAFF. V is TRBV20-1 and J is TRBJ1-1; D is uncertain. Trimming took 6 bases from V and 7 from J, leaving 15 bases between them. Germline V CDR1 and CDR2: DFQATT, SNEGSKA (reference sequence). The CDR3 length is 12 residues.

The table lists this clonotype with a few counts. V usage is TRBV12-3 or TRBV12-4 and J usage is TRBJ2-7; D unresolved. Deletions cut 7 bases from V and 6 bases from J, with 13 bases between. The CDR3 is 12 amino acids. CDR3 bases: TGTGCCAGCACGCCCAGTCTGGGCGAGCAGTACTTC. The encoded protein is CASTPSLGEQYF.